The 5 T cell receptor beta chains below were found in one sample sequenced in a study of cytomegalovirus exposure and HLA in healthy donors. Primers for the PCR totalled 60 Vbeta and 13 Jbeta. Repertoires were generated with immunoSEQ multiplex PCR, while TCRdb's copy carries only in-frame clones and drops some. The sample holds roughly 200,000 clones; approximately 88% are singletons and the top ten take under 0.85%. Sequenced: PBMCs. The receptors originated from a boy between 2 and 10 years old in good health and CMV-seronegative.

Points on this clone: In the same sample, other DNA sequences code for this CDR3. The genes are TRBV7-3 and TRBJ1-1; the D gene is possibly TRBD1 (5 bases). The CDR3 is 13 amino acids. Germline V gene lookup returns CDR1 SGHTA and CDR2 FQGTGA. V lost 3 bases and J lost 7, with 12 bases in between. CDR3: CASSLRRGDEAFF. As DNA, the CDR3 is TGTGCCAGCAGCTTGCGGAGGGGTGATGAAGCTTTCTTT.

V is TRBV19 and J is TRBJ2-7; D unresolved. The V gene's germline CDR1 is LNHDA and CDR2 SQIVND (reference sequence). The CDR3 is 18 residues long. This CDR3 is CASHKLRGLAYRVGEQYF. CDR3 nucleotide sequence: TGTGCATCGCATAAGCTTCGAGGCCTGGCTTACCGGGTCGGGGAGCAGTACTTC.

The gene calls are TRBV13 and TRBJ2-3; 9 bases map to TRBD1. Germline V gene lookup returns CDR1 PRHDT and CDR2 FYEKMQ (reference sequence). Unmatched junction bases numbered 12, after V lost 5 bases and J lost 9 bases. The CDR3 consists of 15 residues. CDR3 DNA: TGTGCCAGCAGCCCGGGCCCGGACAGGGGAGGGACGCAGTATTTT. This codes for CASSPGPDRGGTQYF.

This clone was seen just once. The chain carries TRBV7-9 and TRBJ2-7, with D unclear. CDR1 is SEHNR, CDR2 FQNEAQ, per germline (reference sequence). This CDR3 is built from 12 residues. Between the trimmed V and J ends, which lost 11 bases and 3 bases, there was a span of 14 bases. The CDR3 loop reads CALSSTLYEQYF. CDR3 nucleotides: TGTGCCCTAAGTAGCACCCTCTACGAGCAGTACTTC. Full variable domain (outside the CDR3, taken from reference TRBV7-9 and TRBJ2-7): DTGVSQNPRHKITKRGQNVTFRCDPISEHNRLYWYRQTLGQGPEFLTYFQNEAQLEKSRLLSDRFSAERPKGSFSTLEIQRTEQGDSAMYLCALSSTLYEQYFGPGTRLTVT.

The gene calls are TRBV4-1 and TRBJ2-7, with 7 bases fitting TRBD2. CDR1 is MGHRA, CDR2 YSYEKL, per germline. CDR3 length: 15 amino acids. V shed 0 bases and J 7 bases; nucleotides not matched to a gene: 9. The CDR3 bases are TGCGCCAGCAGCCAAGAAGGGCGGGGGTCATGGGAGCAGTACTTC. It encodes CASSQEGRGSWEQYF.